This is a list of T cell receptor beta chains from one sample in a study of shared clonotypes between healthy human individuals. Generated by immunoSEQ multiplex PCR, the TCRdb table keeps only in-frame clones and is missing some. The sample gives millions of clones, just over 90% of which show up once; 0.35% to 0.45% is in the top ten. Sequencing used naive CD4+ T cells from PBMCs. Receptors originate from a man younger than 35 in good health. Some clones in this sample may be carry-over from other donors' samples. Each CDR3 is given with its conserved first and last residue. D genes are given only for firm matches. Some rows mark clone size as missing; the rest say once, few, many or name a class of expanded clone.

clone_size: NA
j_call: TRBJ2-5
v_call: TRBV5-1
d_call: NA
cdr3_nt: TGCGCCAGCAGCTTGGAGACCGGCGGGGAGACCCAGTACTTC
cdr3_aa: CASSLETGGETQYF

clone_size: NA
j_call: TRBJ2-7
v_call: TRBV29-1
d_call: TRBD2
cdr3_nt: TGCAGCCCGGGAGGCCAGGGCCCCGTTGGGGCATCCTACGAGCAGTACTTC
cdr3_aa: CSPGGQGPVGASYEQYF

clone_size: NA
j_call: TRBJ1-1
v_call: TRBV11-2
d_call: NA
cdr3_nt: TGTGCCAGCCGGATTAAGAACACTGAAGCTTTCTTT
cdr3_aa: CASRIKNTEAFF

clone_size: NA
j_call: TRBJ1-2
v_call: TRBV7-2
d_call: NA
cdr3_nt: TGTGCCAGCAGCTTTACAGGGCAAAACTATGGCTACACCTTC
cdr3_aa: CASSFTGQNYGYTF

clone_size: NA
j_call: TRBJ2-3
v_call: TRBV5-1
d_call: NA
cdr3_nt: TGCGCCAGCAGCTTGGCGGCCCGACCGGGAAGTAGCTCAGATACGCAGTATTTT
cdr3_aa: CASSLAARPGSSSDTQYF

clone_size: NA
j_call: TRBJ2-2
v_call: TRBV5-1
d_call: TRBD1
cdr3_nt: TGCGCCAGCAGCTTGGGGGACAGAGGGGAGCTGTTTTTT
cdr3_aa: CASSLGDRGELFF

clone_size: NA
j_call: TRBJ2-2
v_call: TRBV11-2
d_call: TRBD1
cdr3_nt: TGTGCCAGCAGCCTTCGACAGGGGACAGACACCGGGGAGCTGTTTTTT
cdr3_aa: CASSLRQGTDTGELFF

clone_size: NA
j_call: TRBJ2-7
v_call: TRBV7-2
d_call: NA
cdr3_nt: TGTGCCAGCAGCTTACTCGGGGGCGGTGAGCAGTACTTC
cdr3_aa: CASSLLGGGEQYF

clone_size: NA
j_call: TRBJ2-3
v_call: TRBV5-5
d_call: NA
cdr3_nt: TGTGCCAGCAGCCTTATCCTGGCCGGTCTCACAGATACGCAGTATTTT
cdr3_aa: CASSLILAGLTDTQYF

clone_size: NA
j_call: TRBJ1-5
v_call: TRBV4-1
d_call: TRBD1
cdr3_nt: TGCGCCAGCAGCCCACGACAGGGAAATCAGCCCCAGCATTTT
cdr3_aa: CASSPRQGNQPQHF

clone_size: NA
j_call: TRBJ1-1
v_call: TRBV5-1
d_call: NA
cdr3_nt: TGCGCCAGCAGCTTGGGGGTTGGAGGGAGCACTGAAGCTTTCTTT
cdr3_aa: CASSLGVGGSTEAFF

clone_size: NA
j_call: TRBJ2-1
v_call: TRBV5-1
d_call: NA
cdr3_nt: TGCGCCAGCAGCTTGGAGCAGGGGCCCTCCTACAATGAGCAGTTCTTC
cdr3_aa: CASSLEQGPSYNEQFF

clone_size: NA
j_call: TRBJ1-6
v_call: TRBV5-4
d_call: NA
cdr3_nt: TGTGCCAGCAGCTCGGACGGGGGATATTCACCCCTCCACTTT
cdr3_aa: CASSSDGGYSPLHF

clone_size: NA
j_call: TRBJ2-4
v_call: TRBV27
d_call: TRBD2
cdr3_nt: TGTGCCAGCAGTTTCGGGACTAGCGGCTCCAAAAACATTCAGTACTTC
cdr3_aa: CASSFGTSGSKNIQYF

clone_size: NA
j_call: TRBJ2-7
v_call: TRBV10-3
d_call: TRBD2
cdr3_nt: TGTGCCATCTGGGGCGGGAGTACGTCCTACGAGCAGTACTTC
cdr3_aa: CAIWGGSTSYEQYF

clone_size: NA
j_call: TRBJ2-4
v_call: TRBV5-4
d_call: TRBD2
cdr3_nt: TGTGCCAGCAGCCTGGGAGCGGGCGGGAGTAGAAACATTCAGTACTTC
cdr3_aa: CASSLGAGGSRNIQYF

clone_size: NA
j_call: TRBJ2-1
v_call: TRBV7-3
d_call: NA
cdr3_nt: TGTGCCAGCAGCTCCAGGGGACAACTCTACAATGAGCAGTTCTTC
cdr3_aa: CASSSRGQLYNEQFF

clone_size: once
j_call: TRBJ1-1
v_call: TRBV5-1
d_call: TRBD1
cdr3_nt: TGCGCCAGCAGCTTGGCTGGACAGGGGGCGTCCTTGGCTTTCTTT
cdr3_aa: CASSLAGQGASLAFF

clone_size: NA
j_call: TRBJ1-2
v_call: TRBV27
d_call: TRBD1
cdr3_nt: TGTGCCAGCACTGCCGGGACAGGGATAGGGAGCTATGGCTACACCTTC
cdr3_aa: CASTAGTGIGSYGYTF

clone_size: NA
j_call: TRBJ2-1
v_call: TRBV5-1
d_call: NA
cdr3_nt: TGCGCCAGCAGCTTGTTACCGGTTGAGGGACTCAGGTTCAGGCAGTTCTTC
cdr3_aa: CASSLLPVEGLRFRQFF

clone_size: NA
j_call: TRBJ1-4
v_call: TRBV20-1
d_call: NA
cdr3_nt: TGCATCGGCTGGTCGGGGGGGAAACTGTTTTTT
cdr3_aa: CIGWSGGKLFF

clone_size: NA
j_call: TRBJ2-2
v_call: TRBV28
d_call: TRBD1
cdr3_nt: TGTGCCAGCAGACATACAGGGGGTGCGAACACCGGGGAGCTGTTTTTT
cdr3_aa: CASRHTGGANTGELFF

clone_size: NA
j_call: TRBJ1-5
v_call: TRBV18
d_call: TRBD1
cdr3_nt: TGTGCCAGCTCAGCACCGGGACAGGGGCTCTATCAGCCCCAGCATTTT
cdr3_aa: CASSAPGQGLYQPQHF

clone_size: NA
j_call: TRBJ2-2
v_call: TRBV28
d_call: NA
cdr3_nt: TGTGCCAGCAGTTTATTCCGCGCGGCCCTTAACACCGGGGAGCTGTTTTTT
cdr3_aa: CASSLFRAALNTGELFF

clone_size: NA
j_call: TRBJ1-2
v_call: TRBV19
d_call: TRBD1
cdr3_nt: TGTGCCAGTAGTGGGACAGGGGCGAACTATGGCTACACCTTC
cdr3_aa: CASSGTGANYGYTF

clone_size: NA
j_call: TRBJ2-3
v_call: TRBV28
d_call: TRBD2
cdr3_nt: TGTGCCACCGAGACTAGCGGCCCCTCAGATACGCAGTATTTT
cdr3_aa: CATETSGPSDTQYF

clone_size: NA
j_call: TRBJ1-1
v_call: TRBV11-2
d_call: TRBD1
cdr3_nt: TGTGCCAGCAGCCTAGACAGGGCTGAAGCTTTCTTT
cdr3_aa: CASSLDRAEAFF

clone_size: NA
j_call: TRBJ2-7
v_call: TRBV25-1
d_call: NA
cdr3_nt: TGCGCCAGCAGTCCGTCTCTAGCAATCTACGAGCAGTACTTC
cdr3_aa: CASSPSLAIYEQYF

clone_size: NA
j_call: TRBJ1-1
v_call: TRBV25-1
d_call: NA
cdr3_nt: TGTGCCAGCAGTGAGGGTAGAAGGAACACTGAAGCTTTCTTT
cdr3_aa: CASSEGRRNTEAFF

clone_size: NA
j_call: TRBJ1-2
v_call: TRBV6-5
d_call: TRBD1
cdr3_nt: TGTGCCAGCAGTAGGGGCACAGGGGATGGCTACACCTTC
cdr3_aa: CASSRGTGDGYTF

clone_size: NA
j_call: TRBJ1-1
v_call: TRBV6-1
d_call: TRBD1
cdr3_nt: TGTGCCAGCAGTGAGGGGACAGTGCTTGAAGCTTTCTTT
cdr3_aa: CASSEGTVLEAFF

clone_size: NA
j_call: TRBJ2-2
v_call: TRBV4-2
d_call: TRBD2
cdr3_nt: TGTGCCAGCAGCCAAGAGATTCTAGCGGGAGTAGCCGGGGAGCTGTTTTTT
cdr3_aa: CASSQEILAGVAGELFF

clone_size: NA
j_call: TRBJ2-1
v_call: TRBV29-1
d_call: NA
cdr3_nt: TGCAGCGTTGCGGCCCCGAGCTCCTACAATGAGCAGTTCTTC
cdr3_aa: CSVAAPSSYNEQFF

clone_size: once
j_call: TRBJ1-1
v_call: TRBV20-1
d_call: NA
cdr3_nt: TGCAGGGCAAATAAAGGCACTGAAGCTTTCTTT
cdr3_aa: CRANKGTEAFF

clone_size: NA
j_call: TRBJ1-2
v_call: TRBV10-1
d_call: NA
cdr3_nt: TGCGCCAGCAGTGAAGCCAGTGTCAGTCTTATTAACTATGGCTACACCTTC
cdr3_aa: CASSEASVSLINYGYTF

clone_size: NA
j_call: TRBJ2-1
v_call: TRBV7-3
d_call: TRBD2
cdr3_nt: TGTGCCAGCAGCCAAGCGGGGTACAATGAGCAGTTCTTC
cdr3_aa: CASSQAGYNEQFF

clone_size: NA
j_call: TRBJ2-3
v_call: TRBV6-6
d_call: NA
cdr3_nt: TGTGCCAGCGGCGGGACCGCAGATACGCAGTATTTT
cdr3_aa: CASGGTADTQYF

clone_size: once
j_call: TRBJ2-7
v_call: TRBV5-6
d_call: TRBD2
cdr3_nt: TGTGCCAGCAGCCTAGGGACTAGCGGCTACGAGCAGTACTTC
cdr3_aa: CASSLGTSGYEQYF

clone_size: NA
j_call: TRBJ1-2
v_call: TRBV18
d_call: TRBD1
cdr3_nt: TGTGCCAGCTCACGTGGACAGGGGGCTAACTATGGCTACACCTTC
cdr3_aa: CASSRGQGANYGYTF

clone_size: NA
j_call: TRBJ2-3
v_call: TRBV18
d_call: NA
cdr3_nt: TGTGCCAGCTCACCAGTTTCTGCGGGGATTCTCTCAGATACGCAGTATTTT
cdr3_aa: CASSPVSAGILSDTQYF

clone_size: NA
j_call: TRBJ1-2
v_call: TRBV6-1
d_call: NA
cdr3_nt: TGTGCCAGCAGGGACCACCGCCGGGGGTACGGCTACACCTTC
cdr3_aa: CASRDHRRGYGYTF

clone_size: NA
j_call: TRBJ2-2
v_call: TRBV6-4
d_call: NA
cdr3_nt: TGTGCCAGCAGTGCACGGAGAAACACCGGGGAGCTGTTTTTT
cdr3_aa: CASSARRNTGELFF

clone_size: NA
j_call: TRBJ2-1
v_call: TRBV6-1
d_call: NA
cdr3_nt: TGTGCCAGCAGTGAAATGACCCCGGGGTTCTTC
cdr3_aa: CASSEMTPGFF

clone_size: NA
j_call: TRBJ2-2
v_call: TRBV5-1
d_call: TRBD1
cdr3_nt: TGCGCCAGCAGCTCAGACAGGGGGCAAATTACCGGGGAGCTGTTTTTT
cdr3_aa: CASSSDRGQITGELFF

clone_size: NA
j_call: TRBJ1-1
v_call: TRBV18
d_call: NA
cdr3_nt: TGTGCCAGCTCACCCTTGCAGGGGAACACTGAAGCTTTCTTT
cdr3_aa: CASSPLQGNTEAFF

clone_size: NA
j_call: TRBJ2-5
v_call: TRBV30
d_call: NA
cdr3_nt: TGTGCCTGGAGTGTGAGGGCAAGAGAGACCCAGTACTTC
cdr3_aa: CAWSVRARETQYF

clone_size: NA
j_call: TRBJ2-2
v_call: TRBV25-1
d_call: TRBD1
cdr3_nt: TGTGCCAGCAGCGACAGGGGCACAGGGGAGCTGTTTTTT
cdr3_aa: CASSDRGTGELFF

clone_size: NA
j_call: TRBJ2-7
v_call: TRBV15
d_call: TRBD2
cdr3_nt: TGTGCCACCAGCAGAGATTCTAGCGGTATCTACGAGCAGTACTTC
cdr3_aa: CATSRDSSGIYEQYF

clone_size: NA
j_call: TRBJ2-2
v_call: TRBV5-1
d_call: TRBD2
cdr3_nt: TGCGCCAGCAGCTCAGGACTAGCGGGAGTTGGCGGGGAGCTGTTTTTT
cdr3_aa: CASSSGLAGVGGELFF

clone_size: NA
j_call: TRBJ1-1
v_call: TRBV4-1
d_call: NA
cdr3_nt: TGCGCCAGCAGCCGCAATACAGGGCTATCCGTGAACACTGAAGCTTTCTTT
cdr3_aa: CASSRNTGLSVNTEAFF

clone_size: NA
j_call: TRBJ2-7
v_call: TRBV4-1
d_call: NA
cdr3_nt: TGCGCCAGCAGCCAAGCGGGAAACCAAAACTACGAGCAGTACTTC
cdr3_aa: CASSQAGNQNYEQYF

clone_size: NA
j_call: TRBJ2-1
v_call: TRBV29-1
d_call: NA
cdr3_nt: TGCAGCGCCCCTAGATCCTACAATGAGCAGTTCTTC
cdr3_aa: CSAPRSYNEQFF

clone_size: once
j_call: TRBJ1-1
v_call: TRBV5-6
d_call: NA
cdr3_nt: TGTGCCAGCAGCTGGAATCCGGCAGGGAACACTGAAGCTTTCTTT
cdr3_aa: CASSWNPAGNTEAFF

clone_size: once
j_call: TRBJ2-5
v_call: TRBV5-1
d_call: NA
cdr3_nt: TGCGCCAGCAGCTTGAACGGGGGCCCGCAAGAGACCCAGTACTTC
cdr3_aa: CASSLNGGPQETQYF

clone_size: NA
j_call: TRBJ2-1
v_call: TRBV14
d_call: TRBD1
cdr3_nt: TGTGCCAGCAGCTTCAGGGGGACCACCTACAATGAGCAGTTCTTC
cdr3_aa: CASSFRGTTYNEQFF

clone_size: NA
j_call: TRBJ2-3
v_call: TRBV5-1
d_call: NA
cdr3_nt: TGCGCCAGCAGGGACCTCTTGGCAGATACGCAGTATTTT
cdr3_aa: CASRDLLADTQYF

clone_size: NA
j_call: TRBJ1-3
v_call: TRBV14
d_call: NA
cdr3_nt: TGTGCCAGCAGCTTCGACACCTGGCCCTCTGGAAACACCATATATTTT
cdr3_aa: CASSFDTWPSGNTIYF

clone_size: NA
j_call: TRBJ2-7
v_call: TRBV7-9
d_call: NA
cdr3_nt: TGTGCCAGCAGCCTCCCTAACCTTGGGCAGTACTTC
cdr3_aa: CASSLPNLGQYF

clone_size: NA
j_call: TRBJ2-5
v_call: TRBV11-1
d_call: NA
cdr3_nt: TGTGCCAGCAGCTTAAGGCGAGACACGTGGCAAGAGACCCAGTACTTC
cdr3_aa: CASSLRRDTWQETQYF